The clone carrying this TCR beta chain was observed once. TCRdb keeps only in-frame clones here, not all; method: immunoSEQ multiplex PCR. The table shows about 110,000 clones, with about nine tenths occurring only once. The CDR3 consists of 15 residues. CDR1 and CDR2 (germline): SGHTA, FQGTGA. V lost 1 base, J lost 5 bases, and 5 bases stayed unmatched. The data originate from a study of control samples from healthy donors and cancer patients. This clonotype was obtained from a human donor in good health. The donor label of this sample is uncertain. Sequencing was carried out using blood. The gene calls are TRBV7-3 and TRBJ2-1, with 7 nucleotides matching TRBD2. The CDR3 reads CASSLNERGHNEQFF. The CDR3 DNA is TGTGCCAGCAGCTTAAACGAGCGGGGCCACAATGAGCAGTTCTTC.